This T cell receptor beta chain was sequenced in a study of T cells after yellow fever vaccination. For the study at large: SMART-Seq v4 Ultra Low Input prepared libraries from low-cell fractions. General study results and limits: The CD4 and CD8 compartments had a small share of their clonotypes in common. A large majority of primary-vaccination clones showed up again after the booster (around 96% CD4, about 90% CD8).

This clonotype was detected a few times. The antigen is undetermined. 5'RACE template switching generated TCR cDNA, adding a universal primer site and UMIs. TCRdb re-analysed the 5' RACE reads in MiXCR, keeping a single row per CDR3 protein. The sample contains 300,000 to 350,000 distinct CDR3 sequences, roughly 4% of which appear only once. With 1 base clipped from V and 7 bases from J, the junction kept 9 bases outside the gene matches. The CDR3 sequence is 16 residues long. Looked up from germline, CDR1 is SGHRS and CDR2 is YFSETQ. The sequencing used PBMCs, collected 5 days after the yellow fever booster vaccination. The TCR originated in a young man who received the YFV17D yellow fever vaccine. The chain recombines TRBV5-1 with TRBJ2-1; 9 nucleotides match TRBD2. The CDR3 region is CASSLPGGGAANEQFF. DNA of the CDR3: TGCGCCAGCAGCTTGCCCGGCGGGGGGGCCGCGAATGAGCAGTTCTTC.